The present TCR beta chain was sequenced within a study of CD8 T cells in Susac syndrome (dated by TCRdb to between 2017 and 2020). Study-level background: Whether CD8+ T cell activation and differentiation in Susac syndrome was antigen driven was tested using repertoire sequencing. Clonality of the CD8+ T cell repertoire was compared between around eleven healthy donors, about 14 Susac syndrome patients and under 16 multiple sclerosis patients.

In the case of this clonotype: Its antigen remains undetermined. Per-base quality was not reported, and no clone a single base away is much larger than it.

Results the study describes overall, beyond this receptor: The TCR sequencing and HLA analysis was acknowledged to have included a relatively small number of individuals.

RNA was extracted using the RNeasy kit, and 0.5 to 1 microgram was reverse transcribed with random hexamers. The immunoSEQ multiplex PCR assay, which covers 54 Vbeta and 13 Jbeta segments, was used to amplify TCR beta CDR3 regions. Bias from PCR amplification was corrected by using a synthetic template baseline for primer optimization and for computational correction. The published analysis was carried out like this. Reads were assigned to V, D and J genes according to IMGT and analyzed in immunoSEQ Analyzer, with only productive sequences retained. Clonality was calculated as one minus the Shannon entropy normalized by log2 of the number of productive unique sequences. For each patient and control, public and private clones were evaluated within the 100 most prevalent clones. Clones were defined as Susac-specific if absent from the healthy and MS cohorts, from under 1,200 published viral clones and from other ImmuneACCESS disease sequences. TCRdb passed the public sequencing reads through fastp at Q25 and MiXCR, retaining productive beta sequences. Here each entry gathers all rows of one CDR3 protein and keeps the most common genes and DNA. What appears here as the V and J calls and clone size reflects TCRdb's work, not the paper's. For this sample there are some 260,000 distinct CDR3 sequences; around 83% appear just once. The ten largest clonotypes hold approximately 0.12% of the sample.

Peripheral blood CD8+ and CD4+ T cells from healthy donors, Susac syndrome patients and multiple sclerosis patients were profiled using high-throughput TCR beta sequencing. The multiple sclerosis controls were treatment-naive patients whose relapsing-remitting disease, either stable or active, fulfilled the revised McDonald criteria. Bulk CD8+ and CD4+ T cells were purified by magnetic negative isolation, while CD8+ TEMRA cells were enriched using FACS. Blood was collected in EDTA tubes and processed within 24 hours, with PBMCs isolated through density gradient centrifugation. PBMCs destined for TCR sequencing were cryopreserved in liquid nitrogen and later thawed in a 37 °C water bath. The sorted or isolated CD4+, CD8+ and CD8+ TEMRA cells had a purity of 90% or higher. Source material: CD8+ T cells from PBMCs. This clonotype was obtained from a human donor with multiple sclerosis.

Here is the DNA: TGTGCCAGTAGTATAGGAGTTACAGGGGGCACGACTTTCTTT. Its translation is CASSIGVTGGTTFF. This chain is built from TRBV19 and TRBJ1-1; TRBD1 agrees with 9 junctional bases. V is trimmed back by 1 base and J by 12 bases, and the junction contains 9 bases that no gene match accounts for. The germline V gene (reference sequence) yields LNHDA for CDR1 and SQIVND for CDR2. Measured from the cysteine to the phenylalanine, the CDR3 is 14 residues long. Just CDR3 DNA is preserved here, 42 bases in frame from base 1.